Following are 19 T cell receptor beta chains from one sample sequenced in a study of sequential checkpoint blockade in melanoma. Generated by immunoSEQ multiplex PCR, the TCRdb table keeps only in-frame clones and is missing some. Of approximately 20,000 clones listed, around 70% are singletons. The treatment: randomized to nivolumab then ipilimumab (arm A) or the reverse (arm B). The sequenced sample was tumor tissue (inferred from file names), obtained from a patient given nivolumab and ipilimumab in sequence. These receptors were obtained from a human donor with melanoma.

The chain links TRBV5-1 to TRBJ2-3; 7 nucleotides match TRBD2. This CDR3 comprises 18 residues. The V gene end was trimmed by 0 bases and the J gene end by 2 bases; junction bases not matched to a gene: 12. From germline, CDR1 is SGHRS and CDR2 YFSETQ. The CDR3 loop is CASSLVGVASGYTDTQYF. The CDR3 DNA follows: TGCGCCAGCAGCTTGGTGGGGGTTGCTAGCGGCTACACAGATACGCAGTATTTT. Using reference TRBV5-1 and TRBJ2-3 for the parts outside the CDR3, the full variable domain is KAGVTQTPRYLIKTRGQQVTLSCSPISGHRSVSWYQQTPGQGLQFLFEYFSETQRNKGNFPGRFSGRQFSNSRSEMNVSTLELGDSALYLCASSLVGVASGYTDTQYFGPGTRLTVL.

The rearrangement links TRBV28 to TRBJ2-7, with TRBD1 matching over 11 bases. This CDR3 spans 16 amino acids. Germline loops: CDR1 MDHEN, CDR2 SYDVKM. V was clipped by 6 bases and J by 3 bases; unmatched bases: 10. The CDR3 bases are TGTGCCAGCAGACTCCTTGTGGGACAGGGGGACTACGAGCAGTACTTC. Encoded protein: CASRLLVGQGDYEQYF.

J is TRBJ1-4 and V is TRBV11-3; the D gene is possibly TRBD1 (6 bases). The V gene lost 4 bases and the J gene lost 8 bases, with 14 bases spanning the gap. Germline CDR1 reads SGHNT; CDR2 reads YENEEA. This CDR3 has 14 amino acids. Here the CDR3 reads CASSWDTGGEKLFF. The DNA for the CDR3 is TGTGCCAGCAGCTGGGACACCGGAGGGGAAAAACTGTTTTTT.

V and J are TRBV6-8 and TRBJ2-3; 8 bases match TRBD2. The V gene end was trimmed by 6 bases and the J gene end by 7 bases; junction bases not matched to a gene: 9. The germline gives CDR1 MNHGY, CDR2 SAAAGT. This CDR3 has 14 residues. CDR3 nucleotide sequence: TGTGCCAGCAGCGGCGGCGCGGGAGGAAATACGCAGTATTTT. This encodes CASSGGAGGNTQYF.

The V gene is TRBV11-3, the J gene TRBJ2-7, with TRBD1 identical over 8 bases. J lost 1 base, V lost 7 bases, and 9 bases had no gene match. The CDR3 runs to 15 residues. Germline loops: CDR1 SGHNT, CDR2 YENEEA. CDR3 sequence: CASTPDRARSYEQYF. The DNA for the CDR3 is TGTGCCAGCACCCCGGACAGGGCGAGATCCTACGAGCAGTACTTC.

This clone is labeled as medium-sized. CDR3 protein: CASSLLGSGNTIYF. The CDR3 DNA sequence: TGTGCCAGCAGCTTGTTAGGCTCTGGAAACACCATATATTTT. This sequence joins TRBV11-3 and TRBJ1-3, with D unresolved. V was shortened by 3 bases and J by 0 bases, with 6 bases between the two germline ends. Germline V gene data show CDR1 as SGHNT and CDR2 as YENEEA. There are 14 residues in the CDR3.

This clone was found once. This chain uses TRBV5-1 with TRBJ1-1, with 7 bases identical to TRBD1. Per germline, CDR1 SGHRS and CDR2 YFSETQ. V shed 2 bases and J 4 bases; nucleotides not matched to a gene: 5. The CDR3 spans 14 residues. The CDR3 loop is CASSFTGESTEAFF. Here the CDR3 DNA reads TGCGCCAGCAGCTTCACAGGGGAGAGCACTGAAGCTTTCTTT.

The chain links TRBV19 to TRBJ2-5; 10 bases match TRBD2. Per the germline V gene, CDR1 is LNHDA and CDR2 is SQIVND (reference sequence). Germline trimming cut 6 bases from V and 5 bases from J; bases unmatched to any gene: 3. The CDR3 totals 13 residues. The CDR3 sequence is CASSFSGGETQYF. The CDR3 coding sequence is TGTGCCAGTAGCTTTAGCGGGGGGGAGACCCAGTACTTC.

V usage is TRBV11-3 and J usage is TRBJ1-1; 7 bases agree with TRBD1. Germline-derived CDR1 and CDR2 are SGHNT and YENEEA. V was clipped by 8 bases and J by 7 bases; unmatched bases: 19. The CDR3 consists of 16 residues. In DNA form, the CDR3 reads TGTGCCAGCGGCGGACCAGGGGGGCAATCAACGGGTGAAGCTTTCTTT. Its translation is CASGGPGGQSTGEAFF.

V is TRBV10-2 and J is TRBJ2-6; TRBD1 agrees at 8 bases. The CDR3 extends over 17 amino acids. Germline V gene lookup returns CDR1 WSHSY and CDR2 SAAADI. With V trimmed by 3 bases and J by 0 bases, 4 bases remained unmatched. In DNA, the CDR3 is TGCGCCAGCAGTGACCGGGACAGGATCTCTGGGGCCAACGTCCTGACTTTC. Encoded protein: CASSDRDRISGANVLTF.

A few counts support this clone. The genes are TRBV28 and TRBJ1-1; D is unclear. The CDR3 extends over 12 amino acids. The V gene's germline CDR1 is MDHEN and CDR2 SYDVKM. Trimming left V 6 bases short and J 7 bases short, with 12 bases between. The CDR3 DNA reads as TGTGCCAGCAGCCCCCTATTGGGTGAAGCTTTCTTT. This gives the protein CASSPLLGEAFF.

The chain is built from TRBV30 and TRBJ1-2; D may be TRBD1 (5 bases). CDR3 size: 12 residues. In germline, CDR1 is GTSNPN, CDR2 SVGIG (reference sequence). With 2 bases removed from V and 8 bases from J, the gap between germline ends came to 12 bases. CDR3 amino acids: CAWSSAGMGYTF. The CDR3 DNA reads as TGTGCCTGGAGTAGCGCAGGGATGGGCTACACCTTC.

The chain has TRBV30 and TRBJ1-2; 7 positions agree with TRBD1. The CDR3 consists of 13 residues. Germline V CDR1 and CDR2: GTSNPN, SVGIG (reference sequence). V shed 4 bases and J 7 bases; nucleotides not matched to a gene: 9. CDR3 bases: TGTGCCTGGACGGGCAGGGGGACCTCTGGCTACACCTTC. Its translation: CAWTGRGTSGYTF.

This chain's CDR3 is CASRTGTGANVLTF. The DNA of the CDR3 is TGTGCCAGTAGAACAGGGACTGGGGCCAACGTCCTGACTTTC. J is TRBJ2-6 and V is TRBV19, with D tentatively TRBD1 (6 bases). CDR1 is LNHDA and CDR2 is SQIVND in the germline V gene (reference sequence). The CDR3 is made up of 14 amino acids. The germline V and J ends were trimmed by 6 bases and 2 bases, with 8 bases remaining between them.

The chain couples TRBV6-8 to TRBJ1-4, with 7 bases that match TRBD1. Germline CDR1 is MNHGY and CDR2 is SAAAGT. The CDR3 totals 15 residues. The ends lost 0 bases at V and 7 bases at J; junction bases unmatched: 5. CDR3 amino acids: CASSYSRGQAEKLFF. The CDR3 bases are TGTGCCAGCAGTTACTCAAGGGGGCAAGCTGAAAAACTGTTTTTT.

This clone showed up just once. This chain connects TRBV30 to TRBJ2-2; D may be TRBD1 (6 bases). The CDR3 covers 12 residues. Trimming took 6 bases from V and 6 from J, leaving 11 bases between them. Germline V CDR1 and CDR2: GTSNPN, SVGIG (reference sequence). CDR3 sequence reads: CACPGVPGELFF. The DNA for the CDR3 is TGTGCCTGCCCAGGGGTCCCCGGGGAGCTGTTTTTT. The entire variable domain, with the rest obtained from reference TRBV30 and TRBJ2-2, is as follows: SQTIHQWPATLVQPVGSPLSLECTVEGTSNPNLYWYRQAAGRGLQLLFYSVGIGQISSEVPQNLSASRPQDRQFILSSKKLLLSDSGFYLCACPGVPGELFFGEGSRLTVL.

V gene TRBV11-3 combines with J gene TRBJ2-7; 7 bases align to TRBD1. The ends lost 6 bases at V and 0 bases at J; junction bases unmatched: 5. CDR3 size: 14 residues. CDR1 and CDR2 from the germline V gene are SGHNT and YENEEA. In DNA, the CDR3 is TGTGCCAGCAGTGAGGGGGACAGCTCCTACGAGCAGTACTTC. Translation: CASSEGDSSYEQYF.

This clone occurred a few times. The chain carries TRBV6-7 and TRBJ1-5; 8 bases are a match to TRBD1. TRBV6-7 is flagged as an ORF with uncertain function. The V segment lost 6 bases and the J segment 1 base; nucleotides outside the gene matches: 5. The CDR3 covers 15 residues. The CDR3 region has the DNA TGTGCCAGCAGGAACGGACAGGGAAGCAATCAGCCCCAGCATTTT. Residues: CASRNGQGSNQPQHF.

J is TRBJ2-7 and V is TRBV29-1; the D is unclear. The length of the CDR3 is 12 residues. Looked up from germline, CDR1 is SQVTM and CDR2 is ANQGSEA. Trimming left V 4 bases short and J 4 bases short, with 11 bases between. The CDR3 here is CSVVRESYEQYF. For the CDR3, the DNA is TGCAGCGTTGTGAGAGAATCGTACGAGCAGTACTTC.